This is a list of T cell receptor beta chains from one sample in a study of blood T cell repertoires in COVID-19. Libraries were prepared by immunoSEQ multiplex PCR; TCRdb keeps only in-frame clonotypes and omits some of them. The table includes roughly 30,000 clones, 75% to 90% detected once. The specimen sequenced was peripheral blood. These receptors all come from a man in his sixties or seventies with active COVID-19. The CDR3 runs from the conserved cysteine through the conserved F or W. The order of the fields is clone size, V gene, D gene, J gene, CDR3 length, CDR3 protein, CDR3 DNA. A D gene is named only where the DNA matches it firmly. Clone size, where shown, is once, few, many, or a class for clones that have expanded.

clone size: -
V gene: TRBV19
D gene: -
J gene: TRBJ1-4
CDR3 length: 15
CDR3 protein: CASSKDTATNEKLFF
CDR3 DNA: TGTGCCAGTAGTAAAGACACTGCAACTAATGAAAAACTGTTTTTT

clone size: few
V gene: TRBV19
D gene: TRBD1
J gene: TRBJ1-5
CDR3 length: 16
CDR3 protein: CASSMAGGGRSQPQHF
CDR3 DNA: TGTGCCAGTAGTATGGCAGGGGGAGGACGAAGTCAGCCCCAGCATTTT

clone size: -
V gene: TRBV25-1
D gene: TRBD2
J gene: TRBJ2-3
CDR3 length: 15
CDR3 protein: CASSPSGGVSDTQYF
CDR3 DNA: TGTGCCAGCAGTCCTAGCGGGGGGGTCTCAGATACGCAGTATTTT

clone size: -
V gene: TRBV5-1
D gene: TRBD2
J gene: TRBJ2-1
CDR3 length: 15
CDR3 protein: CASSRLAGGYNEQFF
CDR3 DNA: TGCGCCAGCAGCCGACTAGCGGGCGGGTACAATGAGCAGTTCTTC

clone size: -
V gene: TRBV5-8
D gene: TRBD1
J gene: TRBJ1-4
CDR3 length: 12
CDR3 protein: CASSLRQGRLFF
CDR3 DNA: TGTGCCAGCAGCTTGAGACAGGGTCGACTGTTTTTT

clone size: few
V gene: TRBV7-8
D gene: -
J gene: TRBJ2-7
CDR3 length: 13
CDR3 protein: CASSLVSGYEQYF
CDR3 DNA: TGTGCCAGCAGCTTAGTGTCCGGTTACGAGCAGTACTTC

clone size: once
V gene: TRBV7-8
D gene: TRBD1
J gene: TRBJ2-5
CDR3 length: 13
CDR3 protein: CASSLGQGRAQYF
CDR3 DNA: TGTGCCAGCAGCTTAGGACAGGGAAGGGCCCAGTACTTC

clone size: -
V gene: TRBV10-3
D gene: -
J gene: TRBJ1-6
CDR3 length: 17
CDR3 protein: CAISEPSGGALGSPLHF
CDR3 DNA: TGTGCCATCAGTGAGCCCAGCGGGGGGGCGCTTGGCTCACCCCTCCACTTT

clone size: -
V gene: TRBV4-3
D gene: TRBD1
J gene: TRBJ2-2
CDR3 length: 18
CDR3 protein: CASSQLELGQGASGELFF
CDR3 DNA: TGCGCCAGCAGCCAATTGGAATTGGGACAGGGGGCGTCCGGGGAGCTGTTTTTT

clone size: -
V gene: TRBV28
D gene: -
J gene: TRBJ2-1
CDR3 length: 15
CDR3 protein: CASRLRSSEGNEQFF
CDR3 DNA: TGTGCCAGCAGGCTTAGGTCTAGCGAGGGGAATGAGCAGTTCTTC

clone size: -
V gene: TRBV19
D gene: TRBD1
J gene: TRBJ1-4
CDR3 length: 15
CDR3 protein: CASSPRTGGMEKLFF
CDR3 DNA: TGTGCCAGTAGTCCGCGGACAGGGGGCATGGAAAAACTGTTTTTT

clone size: -
V gene: TRBV5-1
D gene: TRBD1
J gene: TRBJ2-2
CDR3 length: 14
CDR3 protein: CASSRDRGTGELFF
CDR3 DNA: TGCGCCAGCAGCCGGGACAGGGGGACCGGGGAGCTGTTTTTT

clone size: few
V gene: TRBV2
D gene: TRBD2
J gene: TRBJ2-1
CDR3 length: 16
CDR3 protein: CASKPRLAGDYNEQFF
CDR3 DNA: TGTGCCAGCAAACCAAGACTAGCGGGGGATTACAATGAGCAGTTCTTC

clone size: -
V gene: TRBV7-3
D gene: -
J gene: TRBJ2-2
CDR3 length: 13
CDR3 protein: CASSRSDTGELFF
CDR3 DNA: TGTGCCAGCAGCCGTTCGGACACCGGGGAGCTGTTTTTT

clone size: -
V gene: TRBV3-1/TRBV3-2
D gene: TRBD1
J gene: TRBJ2-1
CDR3 length: 15
CDR3 protein: CASSLRDRGYNEQFF
CDR3 DNA: TGTGCCAGCAGCCTCCGGGACAGGGGTTACAATGAGCAGTTCTTC

clone size: -
V gene: TRBV19
D gene: TRBD1
J gene: TRBJ1-5
CDR3 length: 14
CDR3 protein: CASSVQGNNQPQHF
CDR3 DNA: TGTGCCAGTAGTGTACAGGGGAACAATCAGCCCCAGCATTTT

clone size: -
V gene: TRBV28
D gene: TRBD1
J gene: TRBJ1-1
CDR3 length: 14
CDR3 protein: CASKPGQQNTEAFF
CDR3 DNA: TGTGCCAGCAAACCGGGACAGCAGAACACTGAAGCTTTCTTT

clone size: once
V gene: TRBV7-9
D gene: TRBD1
J gene: TRBJ2-1
CDR3 length: 16
CDR3 protein: CASSSTGGRFYNEQFF
CDR3 DNA: TGTGCCAGCAGCTCGACAGGGGGAAGGTTCTACAATGAGCAGTTCTTC

clone size: -
V gene: TRBV10-3
D gene: TRBD2
J gene: TRBJ2-2
CDR3 length: 17
CDR3 protein: CAIRPGLAGGHTGELFF
CDR3 DNA: TGTGCCATCAGGCCGGGACTAGCGGGGGGTCACACCGGGGAGCTGTTTTTT

clone size: -
V gene: TRBV4-1
D gene: -
J gene: TRBJ1-6
CDR3 length: 17
CDR3 protein: CASSEDTLSSYNSPLHF
CDR3 DNA: TGCGCCAGCAGCGAGGACACCTTAAGCTCCTATAATTCACCCCTCCACTTT

clone size: few
V gene: TRBV24-1
D gene: -
J gene: TRBJ2-5
CDR3 length: 15
CDR3 protein: CATSDVGRGRETQYF
CDR3 DNA: TGTGCCACCAGTGATGTTGGCAGGGGGAGGGAGACCCAGTACTTC

clone size: -
V gene: TRBV5-4
D gene: TRBD2
J gene: TRBJ2-1
CDR3 length: 15
CDR3 protein: CASSPRGGSYNEQFF
CDR3 DNA: TGTGCCAGCAGCCCGCGGGGGGGCTCCTACAATGAGCAGTTCTTC

clone size: -
V gene: TRBV5-1
D gene: -
J gene: TRBJ2-2
CDR3 length: 13
CDR3 protein: CASRLIGTGELFF
CDR3 DNA: TGCGCCAGCAGATTGATCGGGACCGGGGAGCTGTTTTTT

clone size: -
V gene: TRBV7-6
D gene: TRBD2
J gene: TRBJ2-3
CDR3 length: 15
CDR3 protein: CASSLDGTRSDTQYF
CDR3 DNA: TGTGCCAGCAGCTTAGACGGGACTAGGTCAGATACGCAGTATTTT

clone size: few
V gene: TRBV6-4
D gene: -
J gene: TRBJ2-1
CDR3 length: 14
CDR3 protein: CASSSEGSYNEQFF
CDR3 DNA: TGTGCCAGCTCCAGCGAGGGCTCCTACAATGAGCAGTTCTTC

clone size: few
V gene: TRBV6-5
D gene: -
J gene: TRBJ2-3
CDR3 length: 15
CDR3 protein: CASSYISGSTDTQYF
CDR3 DNA: TGTGCCAGCAGTTATATTTCCGGTAGCACAGATACGCAGTATTTT

clone size: -
V gene: TRBV2
D gene: -
J gene: TRBJ2-7
CDR3 length: 15
CDR3 protein: CASSLRDSAFYEQYF
CDR3 DNA: TGTGCCAGCAGTCTCCGGGACTCAGCATTCTACGAGCAGTACTTC

clone size: -
V gene: TRBV24-1
D gene: -
J gene: TRBJ2-1
CDR3 length: 13
CDR3 protein: CATMRGSYNEQFF
CDR3 DNA: TGTGCCACCATGCGAGGAAGCTACAATGAGCAGTTCTTC

clone size: -
V gene: TRBV28
D gene: -
J gene: TRBJ1-2
CDR3 length: 14
CDR3 protein: CASMETVGNYGYTF
CDR3 DNA: TGTGCCAGCATGGAGACAGTCGGTAACTATGGCTACACCTTC

clone size: -
V gene: TRBV5-5
D gene: TRBD2
J gene: TRBJ2-3
CDR3 length: 15
CDR3 protein: CASSSGTSPVDTQYF
CDR3 DNA: TGTGCCAGCAGCTCCGGGACTAGCCCAGTAGATACGCAGTATTTT

clone size: -
V gene: TRBV4-1
D gene: -
J gene: TRBJ2-7
CDR3 length: 14
CDR3 protein: CASSQAPRAYEQYF
CDR3 DNA: TGCGCCAGCAGCCAAGCTCCCCGCGCCTACGAGCAGTACTTC

clone size: -
V gene: TRBV7-8
D gene: TRBD1
J gene: TRBJ2-7
CDR3 length: 15
CDR3 protein: CASSPHRTGFYEQYF
CDR3 DNA: TGTGCCAGCAGCCCCCATAGGACAGGGTTCTACGAGCAGTACTTC

clone size: -
V gene: TRBV4-3
D gene: TRBD2
J gene: TRBJ2-2
CDR3 length: 17
CDR3 protein: CASSQDTSGGNTGELFF
CDR3 DNA: TGCGCCAGCAGCCAAGACACTAGCGGGGGGAACACCGGGGAGCTGTTTTTT

clone size: -
V gene: TRBV6-6
D gene: -
J gene: TRBJ2-1
CDR3 length: 16
CDR3 protein: CASLDGKKPLNNEQFF
CDR3 DNA: TGTGCCAGCTTGGACGGGAAAAAACCGTTAAACAATGAGCAGTTCTTC

clone size: -
V gene: TRBV29-1
D gene: -
J gene: TRBJ1-5
CDR3 length: 15
CDR3 protein: CSAQVGRGANQPQHF
CDR3 DNA: TGCAGCGCCCAGGTGGGCAGGGGTGCCAATCAGCCCCAGCATTTT

clone size: -
V gene: TRBV6-5
D gene: -
J gene: TRBJ2-7
CDR3 length: 12
CDR3 protein: CASSRLGLEQYF
CDR3 DNA: TGTGCCAGCAGCCGCCTAGGTTTGGAGCAGTACTTC

clone size: -
V gene: TRBV10-3
D gene: TRBD1
J gene: TRBJ2-6
CDR3 length: 17
CDR3 protein: CAISESEGATGANVLTF
CDR3 DNA: TGTGCCATCAGTGAGTCTGAGGGGGCGACTGGGGCCAACGTCCTGACTTTC

clone size: -
V gene: TRBV6-5
D gene: -
J gene: TRBJ2-7
CDR3 length: 13
CDR3 protein: CASSSEAWDEQYF
CDR3 DNA: TGTGCCAGCAGTTCAGAGGCCTGGGACGAGCAGTACTTC

clone size: -
V gene: TRBV19
D gene: TRBD1
J gene: TRBJ1-5
CDR3 length: 13
CDR3 protein: CASNRGWNQPQHF
CDR3 DNA: TGTGCCAGTAACAGGGGCTGGAATCAGCCCCAGCATTTT

clone size: -
V gene: TRBV29-1
D gene: -
J gene: TRBJ2-4
CDR3 length: 17
CDR3 protein: CSVAGGLQELAKNIQYF
CDR3 DNA: TGCAGCGTTGCTGGGGGGTTACAGGAGCTAGCCAAAAACATTCAGTACTTC

clone size: -
V gene: TRBV4-2
D gene: -
J gene: TRBJ1-5
CDR3 length: 14
CDR3 protein: CASSPWDTNQPQHF
CDR3 DNA: TGTGCCAGCAGCCCATGGGACACAAATCAGCCCCAGCATTTT

clone size: -
V gene: TRBV29-1
D gene: -
J gene: TRBJ2-7
CDR3 length: 13
CDR3 protein: CSVETTDAYEQYF
CDR3 DNA: TGCAGCGTTGAGACGACAGACGCCTACGAGCAGTACTTC

clone size: -
V gene: TRBV5-4
D gene: TRBD1
J gene: TRBJ2-7
CDR3 length: 15
CDR3 protein: CASSLRDRGDYEQYF
CDR3 DNA: TGTGCCAGCAGCTTACGGGACAGGGGGGACTACGAGCAGTACTTC

clone size: -
V gene: TRBV30
D gene: -
J gene: TRBJ2-2
CDR3 length: 15
CDR3 protein: CAWSPRTANTGELFF
CDR3 DNA: TGTGCCTGGAGTCCGAGGACAGCGAACACCGGGGAGCTGTTTTTT

clone size: once
V gene: TRBV4-2
D gene: -
J gene: TRBJ2-7
CDR3 length: 12
CDR3 protein: CASSQVPGEQYF
CDR3 DNA: TGTGCCAGCAGCCAAGTCCCAGGCGAGCAGTACTTC

clone size: -
V gene: TRBV2
D gene: TRBD2
J gene: TRBJ2-2
CDR3 length: 14
CDR3 protein: CASRAGGRSGELFF
CDR3 DNA: TGTGCCAGCCGAGCGGGGGGGCGGTCCGGGGAGCTGTTTTTT

clone size: -
V gene: TRBV7-3
D gene: -
J gene: TRBJ2-6
CDR3 length: 18
CDR3 protein: CASSLGSQGGVGANVLTF
CDR3 DNA: TGTGCCAGCAGCTTAGGAAGTCAAGGCGGGGTTGGGGCCAACGTCCTGACTTTC

clone size: -
V gene: TRBV5-3
D gene: -
J gene: TRBJ2-5
CDR3 length: 15
CDR3 protein: CARSLIGDSGETQYF
CDR3 DNA: TGTGCCAGAAGCTTGATTGGAGACTCCGGAGAGACCCAGTACTTC

clone size: -
V gene: TRBV18
D gene: TRBD1
J gene: TRBJ1-2
CDR3 length: 15
CDR3 protein: CASSPPGQGGYGYTF
CDR3 DNA: TGTGCCAGCTCACCACCGGGACAGGGTGGCTATGGCTACACCTTC

clone size: few
V gene: TRBV28
D gene: -
J gene: TRBJ1-1
CDR3 length: 13
CDR3 protein: CAIDGGKSTEAFF
CDR3 DNA: TGTGCCATAGACGGCGGTAAATCCACTGAAGCTTTCTTT

clone size: -
V gene: TRBV29-1
D gene: -
J gene: TRBJ2-5
CDR3 length: 13
CDR3 protein: CSVADRFQETQYF
CDR3 DNA: TGCAGCGTAGCAGACAGGTTTCAAGAGACCCAGTACTTC

clone size: -
V gene: TRBV28
D gene: TRBD1
J gene: TRBJ2-7
CDR3 length: 15
CDR3 protein: CASSGTGEINYEQYF
CDR3 DNA: TGTGCCAGCAGCGGGACAGGGGAAATCAACTACGAGCAGTACTTC

clone size: -
V gene: TRBV12-5
D gene: TRBD2
J gene: TRBJ2-7
CDR3 length: 15
CDR3 protein: CASGLPRGVSYEQYF
CDR3 DNA: TGTGCTAGTGGTTTGCCGCGGGGGGTCTCCTACGAGCAGTACTTC

clone size: -
V gene: TRBV4-3
D gene: TRBD2
J gene: TRBJ2-1
CDR3 length: 17
CDR3 protein: CASSPKQSGSSYNEQFF
CDR3 DNA: TGCGCCAGCAGCCCAAAGCAGAGCGGGAGCTCCTACAATGAGCAGTTCTTC

clone size: few
V gene: TRBV19
D gene: -
J gene: TRBJ1-5
CDR3 length: 11
CDR3 protein: CASILGGPQHF
CDR3 DNA: TGTGCCAGCATCCTAGGGGGGCCCCAGCATTTT

clone size: few
V gene: TRBV29-1
D gene: TRBD1
J gene: TRBJ1-2
CDR3 length: 18
CDR3 protein: CSVLTPRTGGPSNYGYTF
CDR3 DNA: TGCAGCGTTCTCACCCCTAGGACAGGGGGCCCCTCCAACTATGGCTACACCTTC

clone size: once
V gene: TRBV12-1
D gene: -
J gene: TRBJ2-5
CDR3 length: 17
CDR3 protein: CASSFAYPGGQKETQYF
CDR3 DNA: TGTGCCAGCAGCTTTGCTTATCCAGGGGGCCAAAAAGAGACCCAGTACTTC

clone size: -
V gene: TRBV11-3
D gene: TRBD2
J gene: TRBJ2-5
CDR3 length: 17
CDR3 protein: CASSSGISGGTQETQYF
CDR3 DNA: TGTGCCAGCAGCTCAGGAATTAGCGGGGGAACGCAAGAGACCCAGTACTTC

clone size: once
V gene: TRBV4-1
D gene: -
J gene: TRBJ2-3
CDR3 length: 13
CDR3 protein: CASSHPNVDTQYF
CDR3 DNA: TGCGCCAGCAGCCACCCTAACGTGGATACGCAGTATTTT

clone size: -
V gene: TRBV19
D gene: -
J gene: TRBJ1-1
CDR3 length: 17
CDR3 protein: CASIDGTYRGLNTEAFF
CDR3 DNA: TGTGCCAGTATAGATGGGACATACAGAGGGCTGAACACTGAAGCTTTCTTT